This entry lists 20 T cell receptor beta chains sequenced from one sample in a study of cytomegalovirus exposure and HLA in healthy donors. The assay was immunoSEQ multiplex PCR, and TCRdb's table has in-frame clones only and misses some. This sample yields 150,000 to 200,000 clones, of which just under 90% are seen a single time; approximately 1.5% belongs to the top ten. Sequenced sample: PBMCs. These receptors were collected from a woman aged 30 to 39 in good health and CMV-seronegative.

The chain employs TRBV29-1 and TRBJ2-7, with TRBD2 matching over 8 bases. V shed 7 bases and J 2 bases; nucleotides not matched to a gene: 10. The CDR3 runs 14 residues. CDR1 and CDR2 (germline): SQVTM, ANQGSEA. CDR3 bases: TGCAGCGCTACCGAACCGGGAGGGGCCTACGAGCAGTACTTC. Translated: CSATEPGGAYEQYF.

The V gene is TRBV5-5, the J gene TRBJ1-1; maybe TRBD1 (5 bases). There are 13 residues in the CDR3. Germline V gene sequence: CDR1 SGHKS, CDR2 YYEKEE (reference sequence). V dropped 0 bases and J dropped 8 bases, with 11 bases sitting between them. The DNA for the CDR3 is TGTGCCAGCAGCTTGGTCCCGGGGGAGGAAGCTTTCTTT. This gives the protein CASSLVPGEEAFF.

V gene TRBV11-2 combines with J gene TRBJ2-1; the D gene is possibly TRBD1 (5 bases). CDR1 and CDR2 (germline): SGHAT, FQNNGV. The V and J ends lost 4 bases and 9 bases respectively, with 16 bases between them. The length of the CDR3 is 14 residues. CDR3: CASSSRTKFPEQFF. The CDR3 nucleotides read TGTGCCAGCAGCTCCAGGACAAAATTCCCTGAGCAGTTCTTC.

For the CDR3, the DNA is TGTGCCAGCAGCGGGACACATATGAACACTGAAGCTTTCTTT. Amino acid sequence: CASSGTHMNTEAFF. V gene TRBV9 combines with J gene TRBJ1-1, with D tentatively TRBD1 (5 bases). V gave up 3 bases and J gave up 0 bases, with 9 bases separating them. The CDR3 has 14 amino acids. CDR1 is SGDLS, CDR2 YYNGEE, per germline.

This chain connects TRBV5-4 to TRBJ1-6; 8 bases are shared with TRBD1. From germline, CDR1 is SGHNT and CDR2 YYREEE (reference sequence). The CDR3 has 16 residues. Trimming removed 0 bases from V and 7 bases from J; junction bases left unmatched: 6. CDR3 sequence reads: CASSLGSGGRNSPLHF. The CDR3 DNA sequence: TGTGCCAGCAGCTTGGGGTCAGGGGGCAGGAATTCACCCCTCCACTTT.

The gene calls are TRBV19 and TRBJ1-5; no definite D call. CDR1 and CDR2 from the germline V gene are LNHDA and SQIVND (reference sequence). The V end lost 3 bases, the J end lost 0 bases, and 9 bases lay between the germline ends. There are 15 residues in the CDR3. The CDR3 DNA is TGTGCCAGTAGTATGAGAACAGTTAGCAATCAGCCCCAGCATTTT. It is translated as CASSMRTVSNQPQHF.

CDR3 sequence reads: CSVSDRGRIDTQYF. DNA for the CDR3: TGCAGCGTTTCGGACAGGGGGCGAATAGATACGCAGTATTTT. The V and J genes are TRBV29-1 and TRBJ2-3; TRBD1 agrees at 11 bases. Germline V CDR1 and CDR2: SQVTM, ANQGSEA. Trimming at V came to 5 bases and at J to 5 bases, leaving 6 bases not matched to a gene. CDR3 length equals 14 residues.

The J gene is TRBJ2-1, the V gene TRBV19, with 8 nucleotides matching TRBD2. Unmatched junction bases numbered 17, after V lost 3 bases and J lost 7 bases. There are 18 residues in the CDR3. Germline lookup yields CDR1 LNHDA and CDR2 SQIVND (reference sequence). CDR3 amino acids: CASSIFGFGAGGENEQFF. CDR3 sequence (DNA): TGTGCCAGTAGTATCTTCGGTTTCGGGGCGGGGGGAGAAAATGAGCAGTTCTTC.

J is TRBJ1-5 and V is TRBV19; 10 bases line up with TRBD1. The CDR3 sequence is 15 residues long. Germline V gene lookup returns CDR1 LNHDA and CDR2 SQIVND (reference sequence). V was pared by 2 bases and J by 4 bases, with 2 bases of the junction left unmatched. CDR3 nucleotides: TGTGCCAGTAGTATATCGGGACAGGGGAATCAGCCCCAGCATTTT. Protein: CASSISGQGNQPQHF.

The gene calls are TRBV6-5 and TRBJ1-4, with 9 bases identical to TRBD1. The length of the CDR3 is 15 residues. The junction had 7 bases not matched to a gene; V was cut back by 6 bases and J by 5 bases. CDR1 MNHEY and CDR2 SVGAGI come from the germline V gene. For the CDR3, the DNA is TGTGCCAGCAGACGACAGGGGGGACGAAATGAAAAACTGTTTTTT. Its protein product is CASRRQGGRNEKLFF.

The chain uses TRBV5-4 and TRBJ2-7; TRBD2 matches 10 bases. V trimming: 5 bases; J trimming: 6 bases; junction bases outside the gene matches: 5. The germline V gene encodes CDR1 SGHNT and CDR2 YYREEE (reference sequence). The CDR3 consists of 13 residues. This chain's CDR3 is CASSWVAGGEQYF. In nucleotides, the CDR3 is TGTGCCAGCAGTTGGGTAGCGGGGGGCGAGCAGTACTTC.

The rearrangement links TRBV5-6 to TRBJ1-2; D is possibly TRBD1 (5 bases). The CDR3 has 15 residues. Germline V lookup: CDR1 SGHDT, CDR2 YYEEEE. The V and J ends lost 2 bases and 8 bases respectively, with 19 bases between them. CDR3 amino acids: CASSFNPGVSDGYTF. The CDR3 DNA sequence: TGTGCCAGCAGCTTCAATCCGGGGGTTAGTGACGGCTACACCTTC.

The rearrangement links TRBV7-6 to TRBJ1-1, with 8 nucleotides matching TRBD1. CDR3 length equals 15 residues. CDR1 is SGHVS, CDR2 FNYEAQ, per germline. V trimming: 5 bases; J trimming: 6 bases; junction bases outside the gene matches: 11. CDR3 in DNA: TGTGCCAGCAGCCCTAGACAGGGGCAAGTCCCTGAAGCTTTCTTT. Residues: CASSPRQGQVPEAFF.

The genes are TRBV4-1 and TRBJ2-2, with 8 bases identical to TRBD1. CDR3 length: 17 residues. CDR1 MGHRA and CDR2 YSYEKL come from the germline V gene. The J segment lost 4 bases and the V segment lost 1 base, leaving 8 bases of the junction unmatched. CDR3 DNA sequence: TGCGCCAGCAGCCAAGGCCGGACAGGGTACGGCACCGGGGAGCTGTTTTTT. Its protein is CASSQGRTGYGTGELFF.

This chain joins TRBV6-5 and TRBJ1-2, with no clear D. The CDR3 runs to 15 residues. V was clipped by 0 bases and J by 2 bases, with 10 bases between them. Germline assignment: CDR1 MNHEY and CDR2 SVGAGI. CDR3 nucleotide sequence: TGTGCCAGCAGTTACTCGTCTCAGGCCAACTATGGCTACACCTTC. Protein sequence: CASSYSSQANYGYTF.

The chain uses TRBV19 and TRBJ2-1; possible D gene TRBD1, 6 bases. The CDR3 runs 14 residues. Germline CDR1 reads LNHDA; CDR2 reads SQIVND (reference sequence). V was cut by 4 bases and J by 6 bases, with 13 bases left in between. CDR3 sequence: CASSSWGPLNEQFF. The CDR3 DNA reads as TGTGCCAGTAGTAGTTGGGGGCCCCTCAATGAGCAGTTCTTC.

This clone was seen once. The rearrangement uses TRBV19 and TRBJ2-5, with 9 nucleotides matching TRBD2. With 10 bases clipped from V and 5 bases from J, the junction kept 5 bases outside the gene matches. Germline assignment: CDR1 LNHDA and CDR2 SQIVND (reference sequence). The CDR3 runs 12 residues. Here the CDR3 reads CATGTSRETQYF. For the CDR3, the DNA is TGTGCCACCGGGACTAGCCGGGAGACCCAGTACTTC.

The chain links TRBV30 to TRBJ2-2, with 15 bases aligning to TRBD2. CDR1 and CDR2 (germline): GTSNPN, SVGIG (reference sequence). V gave up 1 base and J gave up 6 bases; unmatched junction bases: 9. The CDR3 consists of 18 residues. The CDR3 spells CAWSATRTSGGAAGELFF. CDR3 DNA: TGTGCCTGGAGTGCCACAAGGACTAGCGGGGGGGCCGCCGGGGAGCTGTTTTTT.

This rearrangement joins TRBV7-6 to TRBJ1-2, with 8 bases that match TRBD1. With V trimmed by 5 bases and J by 2 bases, 13 bases remained unmatched. The CDR3 loop spans 17 amino acids. The germline V gene encodes CDR1 SGHVS and CDR2 FNYEAQ. In nucleotides, the CDR3 is TGTGCCAGCAGCCCAGCGGGGACAGGCAATCCCAACTATGGCTACACCTTC. Translated: CASSPAGTGNPNYGYTF.

This chain joins TRBV27 and TRBJ2-7; D unresolved. Per the germline V gene, CDR1 is MNHEY and CDR2 is SMNVEV (reference sequence). Trimming cost V 3 bases and J 3 bases, with 12 bases left between them. This CDR3 is built from 14 residues. The CDR3 coding sequence is TGTGCCAGCAGTTTCAACGCGGATGTCTACGAGCAGTACTTC. This translates into CASSFNADVYEQYF.